The 13 T cell receptor beta chains given below trace back to one sample, sequenced in a study of OX40 agonist ivuxolimab in advanced cancers. Libraries were made using the immunoSEQ multiplex PCR assay. TCRdb carries this immuneACCESS record with in-frame sequences only. Its versions omit some clonotypes, under half of them owing to an unresolved V gene in the studies checked, with the rest unexplained. The sample table records more than 75,000 clones; roughly 80% of these occur just once. Roughly 1.1% of the sample belongs to the ten largest clones. The sample in question was CD4+ or CD8+ T cells sorted from blood, obtained in a trial of the OX40 agonist ivuxolimab. The receptor source for this set is an adult with an advanced solid tumor such as melanoma, head and neck, liver or kidney cancer.

V and J are TRBV28 and TRBJ1-5, with D unclear. Germline loops: CDR1 MDHEN, CDR2 SYDVKM. V shed 5 bases and J shed 7 bases, with 27 bases lying between them. The CDR3 is made up of 18 amino acids. The CDR3 spells CASSVWLSVPSGNQPQHF. The DNA of the CDR3 is TGTGCCAGCAGTGTTTGGCTTAGTGTTCCCTCGGGAAACCAGCCCCAGCATTTT.

The gene calls are TRBV30 and TRBJ1-2; D gene unclear. Germline V CDR1 and CDR2: GTSNPN, SVGIG (reference sequence). The CDR3 is 11 residues long. V gave up 0 bases and J gave up 8 bases, with 7 bases separating them. The CDR3 loop is CAWSVLYGYTF. DNA of the CDR3: TGTGCCTGGAGTGTACTTTACGGCTACACCTTC.

The chain uses TRBV11-3 and TRBJ2-3, with 8 bases fitting TRBD1. The junction had 6 bases not matched to a gene; V was cut back by 5 bases and J by 2 bases. Germline V lookup: CDR1 SGHNT, CDR2 YENEEA. There are 15 residues in the CDR3. For the CDR3, the DNA is TGTGCCAGCAGCAAACAGGGGGGTAACACAGATACGCAGTATTTT. This sequence encodes CASSKQGGNTDTQYF.

The chain links TRBV6-5 to TRBJ2-3, with TRBD2 matching over 9 bases. The CDR3 loop spans 15 amino acids. The junction had 7 bases not matched to a gene; V was cut back by 7 bases and J by 2 bases. CDR1 is MNHEY, CDR2 SVGAGI, per germline. The CDR3, as DNA: TGTGCCAGCACTTCTAGCGGGGCCCTCACAGATACGCAGTATTTT. This codes for CASTSSGALTDTQYF.

The CDR3 reads CASSYRQGGEQYV. DNA for the CDR3: TGTGCCAGCAGCTATAGACAGGGAGGCGAGCAGTACGTC. The chain combines TRBV7-8 with TRBJ2-7, with a possible D match to TRBD1 (7 bases). With 4 bases removed from V and 6 bases from J, the gap between germline ends came to 13 bases. Germline assignment: CDR1 SGHVS and CDR2 FQNEAQ. The CDR3 has 13 amino acids.

The rearrangement uses TRBV20-1 and TRBJ2-3; D is ambiguous. Trimming stripped 5 bases from V and 6 bases from J, with 9 bases between. The CDR3 contains 11 residues. Germline V gene data show CDR1 as DFQATT and CDR2 as SNEGSKA (reference sequence). The CDR3 DNA follows: TGCAGTGCTCCCGACGCGGATACGCAGTATTTT. Amino acids: CSAPDADTQYF.

This chain connects TRBV7-2 to TRBJ1-4, with D uncertain. The CDR3 extends over 13 amino acids. The ends were cut back, 5 bases at V and 8 bases at J, with 12 bases in the middle. Germline-derived CDR1 and CDR2 are SGHTA and FQGNSA. The CDR3 reads CASSRSEGEKLFF. CDR3 bases: TGTGCCAGCAGCCGCTCCGAGGGAGAAAAACTGTTTTTT.

This chain links TRBV7-6 with TRBJ1-5; unclear D gene. The CDR3 has 16 residues. Germline V gene data show CDR1 as SGHVS and CDR2 as FNYEAQ. The germline V and J ends were trimmed by 1 base and 3 bases, with 13 bases remaining between them. The CDR3 loop reads CASSLGGGNNNQPQHF. The CDR3 region has the DNA TGTGCCAGCAGCTTAGGGGGAGGTAATAACAATCAGCCCCAGCATTTT.

This chain links TRBV7-6 with TRBJ2-5; D perhaps matches TRBD1 (5 bases). Trimming left V 4 bases short and J 1 base short, with 10 bases between. Germline CDR1 is SGHVS and CDR2 is FNYEAQ. The CDR3 length is 14 residues. The CDR3 DNA sequence: TGTGCCAGCAGCTCAGGGCTAACCCAAGAGACCCAGTACTTC. Amino acids: CASSSGLTQETQYF.

This clone was seen a handful of times. The chain combines TRBV27 with TRBJ1-5; possible D gene TRBD1, 5 bases. Germline CDR1 reads MNHEY; CDR2 reads SMNVEV (reference sequence). V was trimmed by 1 base and J by 5 bases, leaving 12 bases between them. The CDR3 consists of 15 residues. CDR3 protein: CASSLYGTGDQPQHF. CDR3 bases: TGTGCCAGCAGTTTATATGGGACGGGTGATCAGCCCCAGCATTTT.

J is TRBJ2-3 and V is TRBV19, with D perhaps being TRBD1 or TRBD2 (5 bases each). The V gene's germline CDR1 is LNHDA and CDR2 SQIVND (reference sequence). This CDR3 comprises 14 residues. V was shortened by 3 bases and J by 9 bases, with 16 bases between the two germline ends. In DNA form, the CDR3 reads TGTGCCAGTAGTATCGGGCTGAGGGGATACACGCAGTATTTT. Translated: CASSIGLRGYTQYF.

V gene TRBV7-2 combines with J gene TRBJ1-4; TRBD1 is a possible D gene (5 bases). CDR1 is SGHTA and CDR2 is FQGNSA in the germline V gene. The CDR3 is made up of 14 amino acids. The V end lost 3 bases, the J end lost 3 bases, and 8 bases lay between the germline ends. DNA of the CDR3: TGTGCCAGCAGCTTGCAACAGGCTAATGAAAAACTGTTTTTT. Amino acid sequence: CASSLQQANEKLFF.

This clone was detected once. The rearrangement links TRBV6-1 to TRBJ2-7, with D maybe TRBD1 (5 bases). This CDR3 contains 13 residues. The germline CDR1 and CDR2 sequences are MNHNS and SASEGT. Trimming took off 7 bases at V and 1 base at J, with 11 bases between the two ends. The CDR3 loop is CASKSGLSYEQYV. The CDR3 DNA reads as TGTGCCAGCAAATCAGGGTTATCCTACGAGCAGTACGTC.